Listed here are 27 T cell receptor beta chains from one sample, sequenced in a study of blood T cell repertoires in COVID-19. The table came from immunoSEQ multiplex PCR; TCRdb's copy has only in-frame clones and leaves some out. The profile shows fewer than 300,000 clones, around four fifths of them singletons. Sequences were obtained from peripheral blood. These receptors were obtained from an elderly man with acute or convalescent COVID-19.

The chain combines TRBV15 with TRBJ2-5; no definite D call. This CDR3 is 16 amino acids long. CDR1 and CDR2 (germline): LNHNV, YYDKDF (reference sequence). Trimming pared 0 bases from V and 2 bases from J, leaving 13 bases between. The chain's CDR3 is CATSRDARPLQETQYF. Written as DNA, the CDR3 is TGTGCCACCAGCAGAGATGCCAGGCCACTTCAAGAGACCCAGTACTTC.

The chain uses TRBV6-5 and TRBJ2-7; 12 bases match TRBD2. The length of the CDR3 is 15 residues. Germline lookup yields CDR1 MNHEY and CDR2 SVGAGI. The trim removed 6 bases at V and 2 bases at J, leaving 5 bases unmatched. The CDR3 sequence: CASRETSGRTYEQYF. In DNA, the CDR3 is TGTGCCAGCAGAGAGACTAGCGGGAGAACCTACGAGCAGTACTTC.

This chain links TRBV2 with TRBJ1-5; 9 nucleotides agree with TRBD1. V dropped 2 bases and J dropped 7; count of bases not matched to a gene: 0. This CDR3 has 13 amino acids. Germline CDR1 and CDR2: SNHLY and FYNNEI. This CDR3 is CASSETGGQPQHF. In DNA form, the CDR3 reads TGTGCCAGCAGTGAAACAGGGGGCCAGCCCCAGCATTTT.

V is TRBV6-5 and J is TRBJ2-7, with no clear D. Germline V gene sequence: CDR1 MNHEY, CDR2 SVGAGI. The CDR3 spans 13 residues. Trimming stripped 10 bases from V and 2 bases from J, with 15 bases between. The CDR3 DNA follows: TGTGCCATCGTACACCCGCTCACCTACGAGCAGTACTTC. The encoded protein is CAIVHPLTYEQYF.

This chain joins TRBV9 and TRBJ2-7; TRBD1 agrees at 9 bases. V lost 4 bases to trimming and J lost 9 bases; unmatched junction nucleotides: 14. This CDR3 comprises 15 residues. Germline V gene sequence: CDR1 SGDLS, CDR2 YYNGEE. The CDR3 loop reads CASSLGGQGMNAQYF. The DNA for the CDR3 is TGTGCCAGCAGCCTGGGGGGACAGGGAATGAATGCGCAGTACTTC. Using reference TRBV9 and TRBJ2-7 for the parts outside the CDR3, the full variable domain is DSGVTQTPKHLITATGQRVTLRCSPRSGDLSVYWYQQSLDQGLQFLIQYYNGEERAKGNILERFSAQQFPDLHSELNLSSLELGDSALYFCASSLGGQGMNAQYFGPGTRLTVT.

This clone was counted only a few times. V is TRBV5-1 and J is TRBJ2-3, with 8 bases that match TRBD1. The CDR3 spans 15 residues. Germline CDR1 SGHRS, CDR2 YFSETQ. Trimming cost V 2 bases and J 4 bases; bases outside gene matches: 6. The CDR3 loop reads CASSFGQGYADTQYF. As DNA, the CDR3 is TGCGCCAGCAGCTTCGGACAGGGCTACGCAGATACGCAGTATTTT. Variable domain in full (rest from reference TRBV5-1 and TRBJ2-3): KAGVTQTPRYLIKTRGQQVTLSCSPISGHRSVSWYQQTPGQGLQFLFEYFSETQRNKGNFPGRFSGRQFSNSRSEMNVSTLELGDSALYLCASSFGQGYADTQYFGPGTRLTVL.

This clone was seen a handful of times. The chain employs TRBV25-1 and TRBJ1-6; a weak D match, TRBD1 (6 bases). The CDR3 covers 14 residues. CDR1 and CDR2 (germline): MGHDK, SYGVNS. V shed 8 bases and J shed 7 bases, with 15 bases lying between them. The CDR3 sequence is CASATGIVNSPLHF. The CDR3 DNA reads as TGTGCCAGCGCAACAGGGATAGTCAATTCACCCCTCCACTTT.

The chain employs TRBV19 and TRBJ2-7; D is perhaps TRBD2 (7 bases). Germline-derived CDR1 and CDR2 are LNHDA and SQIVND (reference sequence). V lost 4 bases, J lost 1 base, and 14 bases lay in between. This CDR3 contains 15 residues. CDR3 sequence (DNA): TGTGCCAGTAGTAAGGGGGGGCTCGAGTCCTACGAGCAGTACTTC. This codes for CASSKGGLESYEQYF.

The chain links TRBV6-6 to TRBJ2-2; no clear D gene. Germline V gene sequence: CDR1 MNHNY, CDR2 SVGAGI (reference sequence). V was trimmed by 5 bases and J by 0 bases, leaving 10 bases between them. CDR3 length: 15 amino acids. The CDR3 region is CASSKTNSNTGELFF. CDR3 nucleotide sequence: TGTGCCAGCAGTAAGACAAATTCGAACACCGGGGAGCTGTTTTTT.

This CDR3 is CASSDLAGYQETQYF. The CDR3 region has the DNA TGTGCCAGCAGTGACTTAGCGGGTTACCAAGAGACCCAGTACTTC. The rearrangement uses TRBV2 and TRBJ2-5; 7 nucleotides line up with TRBD2. The CDR3 has 15 amino acids. CDR1 is SNHLY, CDR2 FYNNEI, per germline. Trimming at V came to 3 bases and at J to 0 bases, leaving 4 bases not matched to a gene.

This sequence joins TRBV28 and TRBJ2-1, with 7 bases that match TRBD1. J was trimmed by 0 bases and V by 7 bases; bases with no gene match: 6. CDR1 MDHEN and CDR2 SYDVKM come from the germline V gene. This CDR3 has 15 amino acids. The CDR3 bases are TGTGCCAGCAATCCTCCAGGGGGCTCCTACAATGAGCAGTTCTTC. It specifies CASNPPGGSYNEQFF.

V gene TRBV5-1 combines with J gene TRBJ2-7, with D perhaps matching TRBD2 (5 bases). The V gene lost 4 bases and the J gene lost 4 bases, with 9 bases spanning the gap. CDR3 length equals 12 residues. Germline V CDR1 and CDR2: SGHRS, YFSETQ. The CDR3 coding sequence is TGCGCCAGCAGCACCGAGGGTTACGAGCAGTACTTC. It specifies CASSTEGYEQYF.

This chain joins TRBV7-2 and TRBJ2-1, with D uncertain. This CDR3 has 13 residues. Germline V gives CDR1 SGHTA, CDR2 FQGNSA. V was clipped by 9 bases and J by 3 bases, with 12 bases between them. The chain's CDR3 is CASRGKIYNEQFF. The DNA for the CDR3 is TGTGCCAGTCGCGGAAAAATCTACAATGAGCAGTTCTTC. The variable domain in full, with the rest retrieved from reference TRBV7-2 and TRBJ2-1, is GAGVSQSPSNKVTEKGKDVELRCDPISGHTALYWYRQSLGQGLEFLIYFQGNSAPDKSGLPSDRFSAERTGGSVSTLTIQRTQQEDSAVYLCASRGKIYNEQFFGPGTRLTVL.

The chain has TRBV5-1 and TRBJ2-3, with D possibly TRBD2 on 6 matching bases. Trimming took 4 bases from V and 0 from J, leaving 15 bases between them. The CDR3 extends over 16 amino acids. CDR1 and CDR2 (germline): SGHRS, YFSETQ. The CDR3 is CASSGRGAPSTDTQYF. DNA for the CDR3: TGCGCCAGCAGCGGGCGCGGGGCCCCTAGCACAGATACGCAGTATTTT. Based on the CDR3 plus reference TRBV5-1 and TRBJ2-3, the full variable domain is KAGVTQTPRYLIKTRGQQVTLSCSPISGHRSVSWYQQTPGQGLQFLFEYFSETQRNKGNFPGRFSGRQFSNSRSEMNVSTLELGDSALYLCASSGRGAPSTDTQYFGPGTRLTVL.

The CDR3 DNA sequence: TGTGCCAGCAGCCCTTGGGACAGGGGCCACGAGCAGTACTTC. Encoded protein: CASSPWDRGHEQYF. V and J are TRBV3-1 (or the pseudogene TRBV3-2) and TRBJ2-7, with 10 bases fitting TRBD1. This CDR3 has 14 amino acids. In germline, CDR1 is LGHDT, CDR2 YNNKEL (reference sequence). Germline trimming cut 4 bases from V and 5 bases from J; bases unmatched to any gene: 5.

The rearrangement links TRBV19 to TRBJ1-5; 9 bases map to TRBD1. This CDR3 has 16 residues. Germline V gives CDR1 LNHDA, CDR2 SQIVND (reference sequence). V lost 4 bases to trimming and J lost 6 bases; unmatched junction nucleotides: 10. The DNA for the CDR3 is TGTGCCAGTAGTACGAACAGGGGGCGCGTTGGTCAGCCCCAGCATTTT. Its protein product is CASSTNRGRVGQPQHF. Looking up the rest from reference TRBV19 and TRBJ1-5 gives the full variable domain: DGGITQSPKYLFRKEGQNVTLSCEQNLNHDAMYWYRQDPGQGLRLIYYSQIVNDFQKGDIAEGYSVSREKKESFPLTVTSAQKNPTAFYLCASSTNRGRVGQPQHFGDGTRLSIL.

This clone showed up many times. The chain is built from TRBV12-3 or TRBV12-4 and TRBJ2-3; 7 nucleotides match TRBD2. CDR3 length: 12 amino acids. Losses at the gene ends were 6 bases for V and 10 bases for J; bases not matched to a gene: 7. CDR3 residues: CASRGTREAQYF. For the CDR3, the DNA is TGTGCCAGCAGAGGGACCCGGGAGGCGCAGTATTTT.

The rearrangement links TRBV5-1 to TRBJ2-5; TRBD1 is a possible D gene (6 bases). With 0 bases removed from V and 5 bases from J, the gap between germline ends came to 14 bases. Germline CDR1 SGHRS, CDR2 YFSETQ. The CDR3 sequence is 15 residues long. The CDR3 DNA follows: TGCGCCAGCAGCTTGGGTGGGGGCCAGAGGGAGACCCAGTACTTC. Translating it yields CASSLGGGQRETQYF.

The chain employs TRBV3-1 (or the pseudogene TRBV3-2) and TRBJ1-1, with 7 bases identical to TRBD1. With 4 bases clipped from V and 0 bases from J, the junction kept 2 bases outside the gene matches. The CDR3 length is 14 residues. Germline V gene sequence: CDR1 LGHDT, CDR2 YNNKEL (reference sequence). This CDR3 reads CASSLQGMNTEAFF. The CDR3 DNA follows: TGTGCCAGCAGCCTACAGGGGATGAACACTGAAGCTTTCTTT.

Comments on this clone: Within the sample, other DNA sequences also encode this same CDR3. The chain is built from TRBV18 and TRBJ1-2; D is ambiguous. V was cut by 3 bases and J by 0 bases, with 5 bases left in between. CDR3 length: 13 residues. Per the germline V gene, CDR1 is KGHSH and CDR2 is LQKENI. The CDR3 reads CASSPGANYGYTF. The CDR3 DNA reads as TGTGCCAGCTCACCGGGAGCTAACTATGGCTACACCTTC.

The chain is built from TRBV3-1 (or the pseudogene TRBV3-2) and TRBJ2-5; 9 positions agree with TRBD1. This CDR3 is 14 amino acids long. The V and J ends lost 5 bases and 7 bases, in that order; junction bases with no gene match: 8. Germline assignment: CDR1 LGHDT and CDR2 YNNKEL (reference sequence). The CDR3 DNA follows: TGTGCCAGCAGCTTTACGGGACAGGGAAGGACCCAGTACTTC. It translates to CASSFTGQGRTQYF.

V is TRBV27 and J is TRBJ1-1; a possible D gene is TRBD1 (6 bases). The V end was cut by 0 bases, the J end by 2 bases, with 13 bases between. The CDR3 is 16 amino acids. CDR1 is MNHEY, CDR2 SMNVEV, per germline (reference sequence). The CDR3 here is CASSLSQGLFNTEAFF. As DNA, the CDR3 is TGTGCCAGCAGTTTATCTCAGGGGCTCTTTAACACTGAAGCTTTCTTT.

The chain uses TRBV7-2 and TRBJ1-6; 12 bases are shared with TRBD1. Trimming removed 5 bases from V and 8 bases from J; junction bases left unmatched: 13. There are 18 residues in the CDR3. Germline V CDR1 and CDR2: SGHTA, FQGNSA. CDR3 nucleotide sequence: TGTGCCAGCAGCGCGCCGGGACAGGGGGCCTACCGTGATTCACCCCTCCACTTT. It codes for CASSAPGQGAYRDSPLHF.

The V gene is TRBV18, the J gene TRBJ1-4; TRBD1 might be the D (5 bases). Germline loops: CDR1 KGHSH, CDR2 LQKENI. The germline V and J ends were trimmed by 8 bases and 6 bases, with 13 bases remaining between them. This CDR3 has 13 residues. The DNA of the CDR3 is TGTGCCAGCAGAGCGGGGCAGGATGAAAAACTGTTTTTT. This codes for CASRAGQDEKLFF. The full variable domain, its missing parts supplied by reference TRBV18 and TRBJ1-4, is NAGVMQNPRHLVRRRGQEARLRCSPMKGHSHVYWYRQLPEEGLKFMVYLQKENIIDESGMPKERFSAEFPKEGPSILRIQQVVRGDSAAYFCASRAGQDEKLFFGSGTQLSVL.

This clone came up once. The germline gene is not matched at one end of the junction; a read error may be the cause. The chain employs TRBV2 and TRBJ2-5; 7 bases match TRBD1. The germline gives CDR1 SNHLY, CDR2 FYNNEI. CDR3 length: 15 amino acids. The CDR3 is CASREGAGTEETQYF. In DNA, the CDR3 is TGTGCCAGCAGGGAAGGAGCCGGGACAGAAGAGACCCAGTACTTC.

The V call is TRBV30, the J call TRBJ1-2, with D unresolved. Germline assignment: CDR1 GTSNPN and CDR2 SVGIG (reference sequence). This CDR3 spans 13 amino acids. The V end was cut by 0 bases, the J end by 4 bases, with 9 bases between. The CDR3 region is CAWSVAGSYGYTF. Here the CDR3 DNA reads TGTGCCTGGAGTGTGGCAGGTTCCTATGGCTACACCTTC.

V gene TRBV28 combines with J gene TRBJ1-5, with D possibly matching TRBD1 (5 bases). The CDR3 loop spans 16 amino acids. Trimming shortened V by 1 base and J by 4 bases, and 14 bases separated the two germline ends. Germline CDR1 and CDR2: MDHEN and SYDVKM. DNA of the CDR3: TGTGCCAGCAGTTTATCCCCTAGACAGAATAATCAGCCCCAGCATTTT. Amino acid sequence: CASSLSPRQNNQPQHF.